Included here is one T cell receptor beta chain sequence, with context. What it recognizes is unknown. This sample is drawn from a study of T cell responses to AZD1222 COVID-19 vaccine. In the study overall: Whether given at about 4 or about 12 weeks, second doses were pooled.

Overall study results and limits: The donor group comprised mostly white British people and more females; the analysis possibly underestimated clonal diversity.

Data came from immunoSEQ multiplex PCR; TCRdb stores just in-frame clones and leaves some out. The sample lists around 140,000 clones; over 75% were seen once. The CDR3 is 13 residues long. V lost 5 bases and J 7 bases, leaving 14 bases between the germline ends. Looked up from germline, CDR1 is MDHEN and CDR2 is SYDVKM. The sequence was obtained from an adult in good health. The chain uses TRBV28 and TRBJ1-1, with D tentatively TRBD1 (6 bases). This material consisted of peripheral blood, taken on day 0 of AZD1222 vaccination. The CDR3 region is CASSTTGIFEAFF. The CDR3 bases are TGTGCCAGCAGTACCACAGGGATTTTTGAAGCTTTCTTT.